Presented here are 10 T cell receptor beta chains from one specimen sequenced in a study of cytomegalovirus exposure and HLA in healthy donors. The study ran its PCR with 60 Vbeta and 13 Jbeta primers. The assay was immunoSEQ multiplex PCR, and TCRdb's table has in-frame clones only and misses some. The data show about 120,000 clones, about 81% seen once. The sequenced material came from PBMCs. The receptor set was obtained from a woman aged 40-49 years in good health and CMV-seropositive.

The chain joins TRBV5-1 to TRBJ2-5, with D uncertain. CDR1 and CDR2 (germline): SGHRS, YFSETQ. There are 15 residues in the CDR3. Trimming left V 1 base short and J 2 bases short, with 12 bases between. The CDR3 coding sequence is TGCGCCAGCAGCTTGACAGCTAACCCTCAAGAGACCCAGTACTTC. Encoded protein: CASSLTANPQETQYF.

The chain combines TRBV29-1 with TRBJ2-2; 8 nucleotides match TRBD2. The CDR3 loop spans 16 amino acids. The germline CDR1 and CDR2 sequences are SQVTM and ANQGSEA. Unmatched junction bases numbered 11, after V lost 6 bases and J lost 2 bases. CDR3 nucleotides: TGCAGCGTGCTGGGGGTGGCGGGGGGAAACACCGGGGAGCTGTTTTTT. Residues: CSVLGVAGGNTGELFF.

The genes are TRBV7-2 and TRBJ1-6; TRBD1 agrees at 7 bases. V shed 6 bases and J 2 bases; nucleotides not matched to a gene: 4. The CDR3 runs 15 residues. Germline V lookup: CDR1 SGHTA, CDR2 FQGNSA. CDR3 sequence reads: CASSSGTAYNSPLHF. In DNA, the CDR3 is TGTGCCAGCAGTTCCGGGACAGCCTATAATTCACCCCTCCACTTT. Combining the CDR3 with reference TRBV7-2 and TRBJ1-6 gives the whole variable domain GAGVSQSPSNKVTEKGKDVELRCDPISGHTALYWYRQSLGQGLEFLIYFQGNSAPDKSGLPSDRFSAERTGGSVSTLTIQRTQQEDSAVYLCASSSGTAYNSPLHFGNGTRLTVT.

This sequence joins TRBV5-1 and TRBJ2-7, with 9 positions matching TRBD1. The V gene end was trimmed by 0 bases and the J gene end by 6 bases; junction bases not matched to a gene: 13. The CDR3 has 17 amino acids. Per germline, CDR1 SGHRS and CDR2 YFSETQ. CDR3 in DNA: TGCGCCAGCAGCTTGGTACGACAGGGGGGCTTAGGGCGCGAGCAGTACTTC. Translation gives CASSLVRQGGLGREQYF.

V is TRBV2 and J is TRBJ2-1; 7 bases agree with TRBD1. The CDR3 is 15 residues long. V lost 3 bases to trimming and J lost 6 bases; unmatched junction nucleotides: 8. The germline V gene encodes CDR1 SNHLY and CDR2 FYNNEI. The CDR3 nucleotides are TGTGCCAGCAGTGATCCCGACAGGGTCCCCAATGAGCAGTTCTTC. Translated: CASSDPDRVPNEQFF.

The rearrangement links TRBV7-9 to TRBJ2-5; a weak D match, TRBD1 (6 bases). This CDR3 contains 15 residues. From germline, CDR1 is SEHNR and CDR2 FQNEAQ (reference sequence). Between the trimmed V and J ends, which lost 1 base and 3 bases, there was a span of 12 bases. The CDR3 loop is CASSLVGAPEETQYF. CDR3 nucleotides: TGTGCCAGCAGCTTAGTGGGGGCTCCCGAAGAGACCCAGTACTTC.

The chain carries TRBV9 and TRBJ2-1; TRBD2 aligns across 13 bases. Germline V lookup: CDR1 SGDLS, CDR2 YYNGEE. The V and J ends lost 3 bases and 1 base, in that order; junction bases with no gene match: 4. This CDR3 spans 17 amino acids. CDR3 bases: TGTGCCAGCAGCGCGGGACTAGCGGGAATTTCCTACAATGAGCAGTTCTTC. Its protein is CASSAGLAGISYNEQFF.

This chain links TRBV6-5 with TRBJ1-5, with 7 bases aligning to TRBD1. The CDR3 covers 15 residues. Germline-derived CDR1 and CDR2 are MNHEY and SVGAGI. V lost 4 bases, J lost 5 bases, and 8 bases stayed unmatched. CDR3 nucleotide sequence: TGTGCCAGCAGTTCACGAACAGGGGTCCATCAGCCCCAGCATTTT. Residues: CASSSRTGVHQPQHF.

The chain recombines TRBV18 with TRBJ2-7; 10 bases match TRBD1. This CDR3 contains 16 residues. V was pared by 3 bases and J by 2 bases, with 7 bases of the junction left unmatched. Germline V gives CDR1 KGHSH, CDR2 LQKENI. CDR3 coding DNA: TGTGCCAGCTCACCCGCCGGGACAGGGGTTCCCTACGAGCAGTACTTC. Translated, it gives CASSPAGTGVPYEQYF.

The CDR3 DNA reads TGTGCCAGCAGCCAAGAGATGGACTTTGGCTACACCTTC. This sequence encodes CASSQEMDFGYTF. This chain uses TRBV14 with TRBJ1-2; D ambiguous. CDR1 and CDR2 from the germline V gene are SGHDN and FVKESK. The CDR3 totals 13 residues. Deletions cut 0 bases from V and 7 bases from J, with 9 bases between.